This T cell receptor (beta chain) was recorded in a study of blood T cell repertoires in COVID-19. Across the whole study: Donors in Cohort 3 counted as recovered after two negative PCRs, clearance, or symptom resolution.

Sequencing was performed with immunoSEQ multiplex PCR; in TCRdb, only in-frame clones are kept and a portion is missing. In the table there are approximately 170,000 clones, around 80% of which are singletons. The germline V gene encodes CDR1 SGHTA and CDR2 FQGTGA. Deletions cut 2 bases from V and 6 bases from J, with 14 bases between. The CDR3 sequence is 15 residues long. The clonotype originates from a woman aged 70-85 years in a cohort exposed to, infected with or recovered from COVID-19 (not recorded which). The chain recombines TRBV7-3 with TRBJ1-5; no clear D gene. Input material: PBMCs or T cells enriched from blood (not recorded which). CDR3 DNA: TGTGCCAGCAGCTTAGACGGCAGAGAGGGTCAGCCCCAGCATTTT. Residues: CASSLDGREGQPQHF.